This T cell receptor (beta chain) was retrieved from a study of identical twins (dated by TCRdb to about 2016). With regard to the full study: To test whether fetal clonotypes persist, this study deep-sequenced TCR alpha and beta repertoires from monozygotic twins, from unrelated adults of various ages, and from cord blood. To rule out contamination, the twin experiments were replicated at different times with different library preparation protocols. Results and caveats for the whole study, not just this receptor: Excess twin sharing in beta out-of-frame sequences was weaker because fewer shared sequences lowered the signal-to-noise ratio. In monozygotic twins, out-of-frame TCR alpha sharing was systematically underestimated by recombination models, although the models agreed with sharing between unrelated individuals. Fewer insertions were carried by abundant cord blood beta clonotypes, a similar but weaker trend appeared in young adult naive repertoires, and no such trend appeared in memory repertoires. Because the same donors could not be followed over many years, the conclusions relied on cross-sectional statistical analysis. Invariant T cells such as MAIT and iNKT could partly confound zero-insertion analyses, though diverse VJ usage argued against this for most clonotypes. Compared with coincidental sharing between unrelated individuals, out-of-frame TCR alpha sequences shared between twins showed an excess of sequences with low generation probability.

This clonotype showed up many times. The specificity of this receptor is unknown. No much larger clone exists at a distance of one base, and base qualities are not known. The CDR3 contains 13 residues, cysteine and phenylalanine counted. The entry retains the CDR3 DNA only, 39 bases that are in frame from base 1. V and J lose 0 bases and 5 bases, and a span of 5 bases separates them. The germline V gene encodes CDR1 SGDLS and CDR2 YYNGEE. The library relied on 5' RACE. This sample was sequenced with an Illumina HiSeq 2000. Template switching added a universal primer binding site, and the final cDNA carried a unique molecular identifier that allowed TCR cDNA molecules to be counted accurately. Specific primers in the conserved constant-segment region were used to synthesize first-strand cDNA for TCR alpha and beta chains. To control for contamination, every cDNA library carried two barcodes: a SMART-Mk sample barcode plus Illumina barcodes. TruSeq adapter sequences along with Illumina sample barcodes were introduced in two successive PCR steps. The TCR alpha and beta cDNA libraries were sequenced on the Illumina HiSeq platform using custom primers. On the study's bioinformatics: Unique molecular identifiers were extracted from raw reads with MiGEC, and CDR3 positions were determined with MiXCR. Recombination models were inferred per individual with the repgenHMM and IGoR tools using an EM algorithm. The analysis of shared clonotypes was done with the tcR package in R, with sharing normalized by the product of cloneset sizes. To study raw recombination without the effects of thymic and clonal selection, out-of-frame nonproductive sequences were analyzed. Using fastp at Q25 and MiXCR, TCRdb reprocessed the public reads and kept productive beta chains. All rows with the same CDR3 protein become a single entry with the most common DNA and genes. Clone size and V and J calls follow TCRdb, not the original study. This sample holds 200,000 to 250,000 distinct CDR3 sequences; 12% were observed only once. 4% to 5% of the sample comes from the top ten.

Every donor in the study was a healthy Caucasian. The twin cohort consisted of three pairs of female monozygotic twins, all aged roughly 18 to 30 years. Using Miltenyi CD45RO+ enrichment and human naive T-cell isolation kits, memory (CD45RO+) and naive T cells were isolated from PBMC. A further study also used this sample, focusing on yellow fever vaccine responses in identical twins. As the second publication notes: The authors reported that the T cell response to vaccination in identical twins appeared partly convergent and partly personalized. In the study, vaccine-responding T cell clones were precisely tracked in identical twins.

The sequence derives from a woman aged 18-30 years in good health. The specimen was memory (CD45RO+) T cells sorted from blood. Explained via the paper, the cell subset or site label denotes: CD45RO+ enriched T cells. The rearrangement joined TRBV9 to TRBJ1-4; the D gene cannot be named for sure. The CDR3: CASSVVPNEKLFF. In nucleotide form, the sequence is TGTGCCAGCAGCGTAGTCCCAAATGAAAAACTGTTTTTT.